Listed below are T cell receptor beta chains from one sample, sequenced in a study of T cells in Graves' hyperthyroidism and ophthalmopathy. TCRdb independently ran MiXCR on the multiplex PCR reads; one entry per CDR3 protein. The repertoire holds about 740,000 distinct CDR3 sequences, approximately 14% seen once, with roughly 10% in the top ten. What was sequenced was blood. These receptors were taken from a woman between 18 and 30 years old with Graves' hyperthyroidism. The CDR3 runs from the conserved cysteine through the conserved F or W. D genes are given only for firm matches. A row's size may be missing; if present it is once, few, many or a size class.

>TRBJ2-7|TRBV4-2|.|TRBD2
CASSQEGLAEGALYGQYF
TGTGCCAGCAGCCAAGAGGGACTAGCGGAGGGGGCGCTTTACGGGCAGTACTTC
>TRBJ2-1|TRBV20-1|.|TRBD2
CSARDIGLAGRGYNEQFF
TGCAGTGCTAGAGATATAGGACTAGCGGGAAGGGGATACAATGAGCAGTTCTTC
>TRBJ1-2|TRBV18|.|.
CASSPGIANYGYTF
TGTGCCAGCTCACCGGGCATCGCTAACTATGGCTACACCTTC
>TRBJ2-2|TRBV19|few|.
CASSIRGSSTGELFF
TGTGCCAGTAGTATAAGAGGGAGTTCCACCGGGGAGCTGTTTTTT
>TRBJ2-7|TRBV19|many|TRBD1
CASSAGTGPYEQYF
TGTGCCAGTAGCGCCGGGACAGGTCCCTACGAGCAGTACTTC
>TRBJ2-1|TRBV19|.|TRBD2
CASTDDTGGYNEQFF
TGTGCCAGTACCGATGACACGGGGGGCTACAATGAGCAGTTCTTC
>TRBJ1-4|TRBV20-1|many|.
CSARGRGAEKLFF
TGCAGTGCTAGAGGGAGAGGGGCCGAAAAACTGTTTTTT
>TRBJ2-6|TRBV9|few|TRBD2
CASSVGSGRNPGSGANVLTF
TGTGCCAGCAGCGTAGGGAGCGGGAGAAACCCCGGGTCTGGGGCCAACGTCCTGACTTTC
>TRBJ2-4|TRBV28|few|.
CASSFPRELAKNIQYF
TGTGCCAGCAGTTTCCCTAGGGAACTAGCCAAAAACATTCAGTACTTC
>TRBJ2-7|TRBV18|many|.
CASSPVTAYEQYF
TGTGCCAGCTCACCAGTGACAGCCTACGAGCAGTACTTC
>TRBJ1-2|TRBV6-9|.|.
CASSSRALGYGYTF
TGTGCCAGCAGTTCAAGGGCCCTCGGCTATGGCTACACCTTC
>TRBJ2-5|TRBV4-3|.|TRBD2
CASSQVRSGRSETQYF
TGCGCCAGCAGCCAAGTTAGGAGCGGGAGGTCAGAGACCCAGTACTTC
>TRBJ2-5|TRBV20-1|.|.
CSARDLVATSQETQYF
TGCAGTGCTAGAGATTTGGTAGCGACATCCCAAGAGACCCAGTACTTC
>TRBJ1-1|TRBV29-1|few|.
CSVARPSPKGTEAFF
TGCAGCGTTGCCCGGCCGTCGCCAAAGGGGACTGAAGCTTTCTTT
>TRBJ2-1|TRBV2|few|TRBD2
CASSEIAGLYNEQFF
TGTGCCAGCAGTGAGATAGCGGGACTTTACAATGAGCAGTTCTTC
>TRBJ2-7|TRBV12-3/TRBV12-4|.|.
CASSQENEQYF
TGTGCCAGCAGCCAGGAGAACGAGCAGTACTTC
>TRBJ2-5|TRBV12-3/TRBV12-4|.|.
CASSSDFRGTWETQYF
TGTGCCAGCAGTTCAGACTTCAGGGGGACTTGGGAGACCCAGTACTTC
>TRBJ1-1|TRBV7-8|many|.
CASTLRTVNTEAFF
TGTGCCAGCACCCTTAGGACCGTGAACACTGAAGCTTTCTTT
>TRBJ1-6|TRBV4-1|.|TRBD1
CASSQDRRQGDSPLHF
TGCGCCAGCAGCCAAGATCGAAGGCAGGGGGATTCACCCCTCCACTTT
>TRBJ2-2|TRBV12-3/TRBV12-4|few|TRBD1
CASSHADRGSTGELFF
TGTGCCAGCAGTCACGCAGACAGGGGGTCCACCGGGGAGCTGTTTTTT
>TRBJ2-7|TRBV28|many|TRBD1
CASSFRTGGIDSYEQYF
TGTGCCAGCAGTTTCAGGACAGGGGGTATCGACTCCTACGAGCAGTACTTC